Listed here are 30 T cell receptor beta chains from one sample, sequenced in a study of T-cell reconstitution after alpha-beta-depleted transplantation in children. Preparation of the TCRbeta library involved a method that used unique molecular identifiers. Each CDR3 protein is one row after TCRdb ran MiXCR on the PCR reads. The sample has about 420,000 distinct CDR3 sequences; around 15% are singletons. Specimen: PBMCs, mostly from graft donor cells, collected 360 days after TCRalphabeta/CD19-depleted stem cell transplant. These receptors were taken from a boy less than two years old who had a stem cell transplant for Wiskott-Aldrich syndrome, so the T cells may come from the graft donor.

This clonotype was observed a few times. The chain carries TRBV29-1 and TRBJ2-5, with TRBD1 matching 8 bases. The CDR3 extends over 14 amino acids. The junction had 5 bases not matched to a gene; V was cut back by 4 bases and J by 1 base. Germline-derived CDR1 and CDR2 are SQVTM and ANQGSEA. The DNA for the CDR3 is TGCAGCGTTGTGCAGGGGGCGTCCCAAGAGACCCAGTACTTC. Residues: CSVVQGASQETQYF. Complete variable domain (other parts from reference TRBV29-1 and TRBJ2-5): SAVISQKPSRDICQRGTSLTIQCQVDSQVTMMFWYRQQPGQSLTLIATANQGSEATYESGFVIDKFPISRPNLTFSTLTVSNMSPEDSSIYLCSVVQGASQETQYFGPGTRLLVL.

This rearrangement joins TRBV5-1 to TRBJ2-5, with 8 bases lining up with TRBD2. The CDR3 consists of 17 residues. In germline, CDR1 is SGHRS, CDR2 YFSETQ. V was pared by 1 base and J by 3 bases, with 11 bases of the junction left unmatched. The CDR3 region is CASSLLNSGVVKETQYF. The CDR3 nucleotides are TGCGCCAGCAGCTTGCTTAATAGCGGGGTAGTTAAAGAGACCCAGTACTTC.

The gene calls are TRBV5-5 and TRBJ2-2; 11 bases match TRBD2. CDR3 size: 16 residues. V was pared by 4 bases and J by 4 bases, with 6 bases of the junction left unmatched. Germline CDR1 reads SGHKS; CDR2 reads YYEKEE (reference sequence). The CDR3 nucleotides are TGTGCCAGCAGCCTGGGACTAGCGGACCTCACCGGGGAGCTGTTTTTT. Translation gives CASSLGLADLTGELFF.

The rearrangement uses TRBV7-8 and TRBJ2-5; D might be TRBD2 (6 bases). With 2 bases removed from V and 2 bases from J, the gap between germline ends came to 15 bases. The germline V gene encodes CDR1 SGHVS and CDR2 FQNEAQ. This CDR3 region has 16 residues. CDR3 loop: CASSLTLGREQETQYF. The CDR3 DNA reads TGTGCCAGCAGCTTAACCCTCGGGAGAGAACAAGAGACCCAGTACTTC.

The chain recombines TRBV24-1 with TRBJ2-2; tentative D call: TRBD1 (6 bases). The CDR3 loop spans 14 amino acids. With 4 bases removed from V and 3 bases from J, the gap between germline ends came to 8 bases. Germline loops: CDR1 KGHDR, CDR2 SFDVKD. The CDR3 DNA follows: TGTGCCACCAGTGAACAGGGCTACACCGGGGAGCTGTTTTTT. This translates into CATSEQGYTGELFF.

The CDR3 region is CSARGGAGTSGFSYEQYF. In nucleotides, the CDR3 is TGCAGTGCTAGAGGTGGGGCAGGGACTAGCGGGTTCTCCTACGAGCAGTACTTC. The V call is TRBV20-1, the J call TRBJ2-7, with TRBD2 matching over 12 bases. CDR3 length: 18 residues. V dropped 1 base and J dropped 0; count of bases not matched to a gene: 10. Looked up from germline, CDR1 is DFQATT and CDR2 is SNEGSKA (reference sequence).

The chain has TRBV15 and TRBJ1-2; D ambiguous. The V end was cut by 0 bases, the J end by 6 bases, with 14 bases between. The germline CDR1 and CDR2 sequences are LNHNV and YYDKDF (reference sequence). CDR3 size: 15 residues. The CDR3 here is CATSRDLGIPNGYTF. The CDR3 bases are TGTGCCACCAGCAGAGATCTAGGGATCCCGAATGGCTACACCTTC.

This clonotype was seen more than once but under ten times. This chain uses TRBV2 with TRBJ2-5; D not resolved. CDR3 size: 12 residues. CDR1 is SNHLY and CDR2 is FYNNEI in the germline V gene. V shed 3 bases and J shed 1 base, with 3 bases lying between them. The CDR3 DNA follows: TGTGCCAGCAGTGACATCCAAGAGACCCAGTACTTC. It specifies CASSDIQETQYF.

In its sample, this clonotype was seen a few times. The chain employs TRBV20-1 and TRBJ1-3; D remains unclear. V dropped 2 bases and J dropped 2 bases, with 10 bases sitting between them. This CDR3 comprises 14 residues. Germline values: CDR1 DFQATT, CDR2 SNEGSKA (reference sequence). This CDR3 reads CSARKGEAGNTIYF. In DNA, the CDR3 is TGCAGTGCTAGAAAAGGAGAGGCTGGAAACACCATATATTTT.

There are a few counts of this clonotype. The chain is built from TRBV20-1 and TRBJ2-7; D might be TRBD2 (5 bases). CDR3 length equals 13 residues. Germline V lookup: CDR1 DFQATT, CDR2 SNEGSKA (reference sequence). Trimming removed 0 bases from V and 5 bases from J, with 11 bases in between. CDR3 nucleotides: TGCAGTGCTAGAGACCCTCGGCGGGACGAGCAGTACTTC. This encodes CSARDPRRDEQYF.

CDR3 coding DNA: TGTGCCAGTGGACAGGTGAATGAGCAGTTCTTC. This gives the protein CASGQVNEQFF. This chain connects TRBV19 to TRBJ2-1, with TRBD1 identical over 7 bases. Germline V gives CDR1 LNHDA, CDR2 SQIVND (reference sequence). V gave up 8 bases and J gave up 7 bases; unmatched junction bases: 2. The CDR3 is made up of 11 amino acids.

The gene calls are TRBV18 and TRBJ2-3; D is undetermined. Germline V gene sequence: CDR1 KGHSH, CDR2 LQKENI. The germline V and J ends were trimmed by 11 bases and 6 bases, with 12 bases remaining between them. The CDR3 contains 11 residues. CDR3 sequence: CAGRSADTQYF. CDR3 DNA: TGTGCCGGGCGTTCTGCCGATACGCAGTATTTT.

The rearrangement uses TRBV12-3 or TRBV12-4 and TRBJ2-3; 9 bases match TRBD2. The junction had 10 bases not matched to a gene; V was cut back by 7 bases and J by 2 bases. The CDR3 totals 16 residues. The CDR3 region is CASTRSSGRNTDTQYF. CDR3 nucleotides: TGTGCCAGCACCCGATCCAGCGGGAGGAACACAGATACGCAGTATTTT.

The V and J genes are TRBV10-3 and TRBJ2-7; D may be TRBD1 (5 bases). V lost 4 bases and J 3 bases, leaving 7 bases between the germline ends. Germline-derived CDR1 and CDR2 are ENHRY and SYGVKD. The CDR3 extends over 12 amino acids. CDR3 in DNA: TGTGCCATCAGTGCAAGGGGCTACGAGCAGTACTTC. Translation gives CAISARGYEQYF.

CDR3 amino acids: CASTPSGTGLQETQYF. CDR3 DNA sequence: TGTGCCAGCACCCCTTCCGGGACAGGACTTCAAGAGACCCAGTACTTC. This chain links TRBV6-1 with TRBJ2-5, with 8 bases matching TRBD1. Losses at the gene ends were 7 bases for V and 2 bases for J; bases not matched to a gene: 12. Germline CDR1 reads MNHNS; CDR2 reads SASEGT. The CDR3 runs 16 residues.

Only a few counts were recorded for this clonotype. CDR3 region: CASSPPFSLAYEQYF. The CDR3 coding sequence is TGTGCCAGCTCACCACCTTTCTCCCTGGCCTACGAGCAGTACTTC. This chain connects TRBV18 to TRBJ2-7; D is unclear. CDR1 KGHSH and CDR2 LQKENI come from the germline V gene. Trimming took 0 bases from V and 2 from J, leaving 11 bases between them. CDR3 size: 15 residues.

The chain employs TRBV5-1 and TRBJ2-1; D possibly matches TRBD1 or TRBD2 (5 bases each). The CDR3 contains 13 residues. The V end lost 4 bases, the J end lost 5 bases, and 10 bases lay between the germline ends. Germline V gene lookup returns CDR1 SGHRS and CDR2 YFSETQ. In DNA, the CDR3 is TGCGCCAGCAGCCCTGGGACGGACAATGAGCAGTTCTTC. Protein: CASSPGTDNEQFF.

This chain joins TRBV2 and TRBJ2-7; D might be TRBD2 (6 bases). This CDR3 is built from 14 residues. In germline, CDR1 is SNHLY, CDR2 FYNNEI. V lost 6 bases, J lost 5 bases, and 17 bases lay in between. The CDR3 DNA sequence: TGTGCCAGCAGCGTCCGGGGGAGGAGGGACGAGCAGTACTTC. It encodes CASSVRGRRDEQYF.

This sequence joins TRBV7-9 and TRBJ2-1; no reliable D call. The length of the CDR3 is 16 residues. CDR1 SEHNR and CDR2 FQNEAQ come from the germline V gene (reference sequence). Trimming shortened V by 1 base and J by 4 bases, and 14 bases separated the two germline ends. The DNA of the CDR3 is TGTGCCAGCAGCTTAGTTAGCCCAATTAGGTACAATGAGCAGTTCTTC. This translates into CASSLVSPIRYNEQFF.

This clonotype came up a few times. V is TRBV12-3 or TRBV12-4 and J is TRBJ2-2; the D gene is possibly TRBD2 (5 bases). This CDR3 is 15 amino acids long. Trimming took 5 bases from V and 4 from J, leaving 14 bases between them. CDR3 nucleotide sequence: TGTGCCAGCAGTAGTGACCCGCGGGCCACCGGGGAGCTGTTTTTT. Protein: CASSSDPRATGELFF.

This chain links TRBV6-1 with TRBJ1-6; TRBD1 matches at 8 bases. This CDR3 has 13 amino acids. Germline assignment: CDR1 MNHNS and CDR2 SASEGT. The junction had 6 bases not matched to a gene; V was cut back by 7 bases and J by 10 bases. The chain's CDR3 is CASNRQGSSPLHF. DNA for the CDR3: TGTGCCAGCAATCGACAGGGGAGCTCACCCCTCCACTTT.

The chain has TRBV5-6 and TRBJ2-2; D ambiguous. Germline V gene data show CDR1 as SGHDT and CDR2 as YYEEEE. The germline V and J ends were trimmed by 4 bases and 2 bases, with 18 bases remaining between them. The CDR3 loop spans 17 amino acids. This CDR3 is CASSQRKSRLNTGELFF. CDR3 nucleotides: TGTGCCAGCAGCCAAAGGAAATCCCGCCTTAACACCGGGGAGCTGTTTTTT.

The table lists this clonotype with many counts. J is TRBJ2-7 and V is TRBV4-2, with 10 bases that match TRBD1. The germline CDR1 and CDR2 sequences are LGHNA and YNFKEQ. J gave up 0 bases and V 0 bases, and 2 bases lay outside the gene matches. There are 16 residues in the CDR3. The CDR3 protein is CASSQETGGLSYEQYF. For the CDR3, the DNA is TGTGCCAGCAGCCAAGAGACAGGGGGCCTCTCCTACGAGCAGTACTTC.

In this sample, this clonotype turned up a few times. The chain combines TRBV5-1 with TRBJ2-3, with D possibly called TRBD1 or TRBD2 (5 bases each). Germline CDR1 and CDR2: SGHRS and YFSETQ. CDR3 length: 14 amino acids. V was cut by 4 bases and J by 6 bases, with 15 bases left in between. CDR3 protein: CASSPSWWGDTQYF. CDR3 nucleotide sequence: TGCGCCAGCAGCCCCTCTTGGTGGGGGGATACGCAGTATTTT.

In DNA form, the CDR3 reads TGTGCCAGCAGTTTAGCCAGGGGTCGAGAGACCCAGTACTTC. This translates into CASSLARGRETQYF. This sequence joins TRBV12-3 or TRBV12-4 and TRBJ2-5; TRBD1 is a possible D gene (6 bases). The CDR3 is made up of 14 amino acids. Trimming cost V 0 bases and J 4 bases, with 9 bases left between them.

This clonotype was counted at least ten times. The chain is built from TRBV12-3 or TRBV12-4 and TRBJ2-1; 7 bases are shared with TRBD1. This CDR3 spans 16 amino acids. The trim removed 1 base at V and 6 bases at J, leaving 9 bases unmatched. CDR3 sequence reads: CASSLEGQNPRNEQFF. CDR3 sequence (DNA): TGTGCCAGCAGTTTAGAGGGACAGAACCCTCGCAATGAGCAGTTCTTC.

In DNA, the CDR3 is TGTGCCAGCACGGGCATGAGAAGGTCCGGGGAGCTGTTTTTT. As protein: CASTGMRRSGELFF. The rearrangement links TRBV27 to TRBJ2-2; no clear D gene. V lost 7 bases to trimming and J lost 6 bases, with 15 bases between them. The CDR3 spans 14 residues. Germline lookup yields CDR1 MNHEY and CDR2 SMNVEV (reference sequence).

This clonotype was detected only a few times. The rearrangement uses TRBV4-3 and TRBJ2-6; 8 positions match TRBD1. This CDR3 has 17 residues. Per germline, CDR1 LGHNA and CDR2 YSLEER. Germline trimming cut 1 base from V and 1 base from J; bases unmatched to any gene: 3. CDR3 protein: CASSQGDRLSGANVLTF. The CDR3 region has the DNA TGCGCCAGCAGCCAAGGGGACAGGTTGTCTGGGGCCAACGTCCTGACTTTC.

This sequence joins TRBV20-1 and TRBJ2-4; TRBD2 is a possible D gene (5 bases). CDR1 is DFQATT and CDR2 is SNEGSKA in the germline V gene (reference sequence). Trimming took 2 bases from V and 4 from J, leaving 12 bases between them. There are 14 residues in the CDR3. The chain's CDR3 is CSARTRATKNIQYF. In DNA, the CDR3 is TGCAGTGCTAGAACGAGGGCCACAAAAAACATTCAGTACTTC.

The genes are TRBV6-5 and TRBJ2-1; possible D gene TRBD2, 5 bases. The CDR3 length is 16 residues. Trimming cost V 0 bases and J 10 bases, with 19 bases left between them. CDR1 and CDR2 (germline): MNHEY, SVGAGI. DNA for the CDR3: TGTGCCAGCAGTTACTCGAGGCGGGTGACTCAAGGGGAGCAGTTCTTC. Amino acid sequence: CASSYSRRVTQGEQFF.